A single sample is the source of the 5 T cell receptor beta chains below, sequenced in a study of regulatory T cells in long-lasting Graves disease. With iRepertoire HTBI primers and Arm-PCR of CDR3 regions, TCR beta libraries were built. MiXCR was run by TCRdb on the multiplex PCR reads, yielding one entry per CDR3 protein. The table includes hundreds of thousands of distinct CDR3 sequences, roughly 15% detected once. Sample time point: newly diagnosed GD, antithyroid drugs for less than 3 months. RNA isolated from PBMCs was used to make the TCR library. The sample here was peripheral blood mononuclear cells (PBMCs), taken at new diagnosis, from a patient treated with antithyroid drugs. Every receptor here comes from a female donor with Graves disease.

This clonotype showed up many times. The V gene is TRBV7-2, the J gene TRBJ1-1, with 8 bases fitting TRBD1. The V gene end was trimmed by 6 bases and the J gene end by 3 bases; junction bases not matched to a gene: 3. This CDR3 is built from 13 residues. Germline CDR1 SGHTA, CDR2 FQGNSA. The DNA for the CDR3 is TGTGCCAGCAGGACAGGGGTGGACACTGAAGCTTTCTTT. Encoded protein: CASRTGVDTEAFF.

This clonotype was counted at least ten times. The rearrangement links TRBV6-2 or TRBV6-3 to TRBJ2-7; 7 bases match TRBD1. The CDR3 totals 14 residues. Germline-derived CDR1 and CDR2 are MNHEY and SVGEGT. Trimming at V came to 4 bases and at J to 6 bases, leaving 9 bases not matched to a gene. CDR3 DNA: TGTGCCAGCAGTTGGACAGGAGTGCTACGCGAGCAGTACTTC. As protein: CASSWTGVLREQYF.

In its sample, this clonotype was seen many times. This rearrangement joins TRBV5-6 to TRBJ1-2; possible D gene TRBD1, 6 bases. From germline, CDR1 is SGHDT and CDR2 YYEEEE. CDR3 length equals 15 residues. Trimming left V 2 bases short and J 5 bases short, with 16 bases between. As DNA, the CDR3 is TGTGCCAGCAGCTTATCGCACGGACAGACTTATGGCTACACCTTC. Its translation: CASSLSHGQTYGYTF.

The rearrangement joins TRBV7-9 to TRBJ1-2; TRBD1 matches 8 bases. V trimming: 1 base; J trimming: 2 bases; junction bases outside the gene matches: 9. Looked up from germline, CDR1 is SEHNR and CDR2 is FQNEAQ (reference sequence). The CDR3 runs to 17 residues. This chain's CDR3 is CASSLGRTGIGNYGYTF. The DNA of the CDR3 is TGTGCCAGCAGCTTAGGCAGGACAGGGATCGGCAACTATGGCTACACCTTC.

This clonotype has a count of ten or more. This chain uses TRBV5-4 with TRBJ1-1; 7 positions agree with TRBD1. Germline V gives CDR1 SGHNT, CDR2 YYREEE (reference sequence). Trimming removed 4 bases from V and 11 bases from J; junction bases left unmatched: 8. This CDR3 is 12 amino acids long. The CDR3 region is CASSPDDRVAFF. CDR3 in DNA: TGTGCCAGCAGCCCCGACGACAGGGTGGCTTTCTTT.